This T cell receptor beta chain was obtained from a study of technical replicates of blood from a handful of donors. Clones were read by immunoSEQ multiplex PCR, and TCRdb kept only the in-frame ones, dropping some. The repertoire holds tens of thousands of clones, with roughly 94% as singletons. CDR3 size: 13 residues. Trimming took off 0 bases at V and 5 bases at J, with 7 bases between the two ends. The germline V gene encodes CDR1 SGHTA and CDR2 FQGNSA. This chain uses TRBV7-2 with TRBJ2-5; perhaps TRBD2 as D (5 bases). Input material: T cells isolated from PBMCs. This clonotype originated in a human donor in good health. The CDR3 region has the DNA TGTGCCAGCAGCTTAGCGGGCGGGGAGACCCAGTACTTC. Residues: CASSLAGGETQYF.